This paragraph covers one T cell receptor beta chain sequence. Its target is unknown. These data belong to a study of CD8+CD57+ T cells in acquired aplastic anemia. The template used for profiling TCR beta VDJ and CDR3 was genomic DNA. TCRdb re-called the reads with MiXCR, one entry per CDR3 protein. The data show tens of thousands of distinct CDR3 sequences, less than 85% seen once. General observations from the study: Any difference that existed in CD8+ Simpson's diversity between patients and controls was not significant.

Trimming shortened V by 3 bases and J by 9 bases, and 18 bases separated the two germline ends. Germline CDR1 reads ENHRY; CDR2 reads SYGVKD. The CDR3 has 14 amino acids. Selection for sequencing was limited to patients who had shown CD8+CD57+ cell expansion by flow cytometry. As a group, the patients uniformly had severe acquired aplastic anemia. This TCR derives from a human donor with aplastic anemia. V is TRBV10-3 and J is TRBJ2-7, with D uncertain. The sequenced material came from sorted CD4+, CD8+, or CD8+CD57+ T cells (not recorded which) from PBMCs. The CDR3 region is CAISEPQAPRRQYF. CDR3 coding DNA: TGTGCCATCAGTGAACCGCAGGCCCCTCGTAGGCAGTACTTC.